The clone carrying this T cell receptor (beta chain) showed up just a few times. Its antigen remains unknown. TCRdb ran MiXCR on the 5' RACE reads and lists one entry per CDR3 protein. Of about 90,000 distinct CDR3 sequences detected, approximately 30% appear once; the ten largest clones hold roughly 59%. Germline CDR1 is SGHTA and CDR2 is FQGNSA. There are 12 residues in the CDR3. With 1 base removed from V and 7 bases from J, the gap between germline ends came to 5 bases. The data originate from a study of CD8 T cells in ankylosing spondylitis. The study, taken as a whole, reports: Earlier literature documents some of the motif variants in reactive arthritis synovial fluid and blood.

V and J are TRBV7-2 and TRBJ2-1; D gene ambiguous. The sequencing input was blood, either unsorted or a sorted T cell fraction (not recorded which). The sequence was collected from a male donor with ankylosing spondylitis or in good health (not recorded which). This CDR3 is CASSLVLNEQFF. The CDR3 DNA follows: TGTGCCAGCAGCTTAGTATTAAATGAGCAGTTCTTC.